This is a list of T cell receptor beta chains from one sample in a study of CD8 T cells in ankylosing spondylitis. Each CDR3 protein gets one entry after TCRdb re-called the 5' RACE reads with MiXCR. The sample consists of 150,000 to 200,000 distinct CDR3 sequences, around a tenth of them appearing once. Material for sequencing was blood, either unsorted or a sorted T cell fraction (not recorded which). These receptors originate from a male donor with ankylosing spondylitis or in good health (not recorded which). Both conserved end residues are part of each CDR3. The D gene is left open where the match is weak. Clone size is shown for a subset of rows, as once, few, many or a class of expanded clone.

NA	NA	TRBV12-2	TRBJ2-3	TGTGCAAGTCGCTGTATTCGGGCTAGCGGGGAGACAGATACGCAGTATTTT	CASRCIRASGETDTQYF
few	TRBD2	TRBV7-2	TRBJ2-2	TGTGCCAGCAGCTTAGCGGGGAGGGGAACCACCGGGGAGCTGTTTTTT	CASSLAGRGTTGELFF
many	TRBD1	TRBV5-1	TRBJ1-6	TGCGCCAGCAGCTTGGAGTGGGACAGAGGGAATTCACCCCTCCACTTT	CASSLEWDRGNSPLHF
many	NA	TRBV5-4	TRBJ1-2	TGTGCCAGCAGCTTGGACTACAGTTACGGCTACACCTTC	CASSLDYSYGYTF
many	TRBD1	TRBV7-8	TRBJ2-4	TGTGCCAGCAGCTTACGAGGGACAGGGCTCGTAGCGGGAAACATTCAGTACTTC	CASSLRGTGLVAGNIQYF
few	NA	TRBV12-3/TRBV12-4	TRBJ1-1	TGTGCCAGCAGTTTCGTTGCGAGCGTCCCGGACACTGAAGCTTTCTTT	CASSFVASVPDTEAFF
few	NA	TRBV7-2	TRBJ1-3	TGTGCCAGCAGCTCAGGGCGAAGGGCCGCAACCATATATTTT	CASSSGRRAATIYF
many	NA	TRBV6-1	TRBJ2-4	TGTGCCAGCAGTGATACAGGGATACAGTACTTC	CASSDTGIQYF
many	TRBD2	TRBV12-3/TRBV12-4	TRBJ2-5	TGTGCCAGCAGTGGGACTAGCGGGGGTTTCCAAGAGACCCAGTACTTC	CASSGTSGGFQETQYF
few	NA	TRBV15	TRBJ1-2	TGTGCCACCAGCAGAGATCCAACGGAAGGGAATGGCTACACCTTC	CATSRDPTEGNGYTF
few	TRBD2	TRBV20-1	TRBJ2-5	TGCAGTGCTAGAGCTCGCTCCCTAGCGGGATGGAAGGAGACCCAGTACTTC	CSARARSLAGWKETQYF
NA	NA	TRBV11-2	TRBJ1-4	TGTGCCAGCAGCTCACAGGGTGTCTATGAAAAACTGTTTTTT	CASSSQGVYEKLFF
NA	TRBD2	TRBV7-9	TRBJ2-7	TGTGCCAGCAGCCCTCCGGGTCGCGGGGGCGAGCAGTACTTC	CASSPPGRGGEQYF
many	NA	TRBV29-1	TRBJ2-5	TGCAGCGTTAGGGATCCAGAGACCCAGTACTTC	CSVRDPETQYF
many	NA	TRBV11-2	TRBJ2-1	TGTGCCAGCAGCTTATATCCGGGATTGGGGGAGGTGGATGAGCAGTTCTTC	CASSLYPGLGEVDEQFF
NA	TRBD1	TRBV11-2	TRBJ2-1	TGTGCCAGCAGCGCCCGACAGGGGACGGGTCAAGAGCAGTTCTTC	CASSARQGTGQEQFF
many	NA	TRBV12-3/TRBV12-4	TRBJ2-1	TGTGCCAGCACCCAATCCTCAGGGGACAATGAGCAGTTCTTC	CASTQSSGDNEQFF
many	TRBD2	TRBV4-3	TRBJ2-3	TGCGCCAGCAGCCGCTTCATTCGGCTAGCGGGGGGGCGCGGCACAGATACGCAGTATTTT	CASSRFIRLAGGRGTDTQYF
many	TRBD1	TRBV7-2	TRBJ2-5	TGTGCCAGCAGCGTAGACAGGGTTCAAGAGACCCAGTACTTC	CASSVDRVQETQYF
many	TRBD2	TRBV5-1	TRBJ2-1	TGCGCCAGCAAAGAGCTAGCGGTCCCCTACAATGAGCAGTTCTTC	CASKELAVPYNEQFF
many	NA	TRBV28	TRBJ2-1	TGTGCCAGCAGTTTAGATCCAGAGAGCTCCTACAATGAGCAGTTCTTC	CASSLDPESSYNEQFF
NA	NA	TRBV28	TRBJ2-7	TGTGCCAGCAGTTTTTCGCATGCATCCTCTACCGGGACAGCGGGCTACGAGCAGTACTTC	CASSFSHASSTGTAGYEQYF
NA	TRBD1	TRBV3-1	TRBJ2-2	TGTGCCACGGACAGGGCAGGATCGGGCGGGGAGCTGTTTTTT	CATDRAGSGGELFF
NA	TRBD1	TRBV12-3/TRBV12-4	TRBJ1-1	TGTGCCAGCAGTTTTCCAGGGGGCCGGGACACTGAAGCTTTCTTT	CASSFPGGRDTEAFF
many	TRBD2	TRBV3-1	TRBJ2-1	TGTGCCAGCAGCCATGAGCTAGCGGGCCTTAGCTCCTACAATGAGCAGTTCTTC	CASSHELAGLSSYNEQFF
many	TRBD1	TRBV20-1	TRBJ1-4	TGCAGTGCTTTGACAGGGGCCAATGAAAAACTGTTTTTT	CSALTGANEKLFF
few	NA	TRBV27	TRBJ2-7	TGTGCCAGCAGTTTACTCTCTACGAGCAGTATCTACGAGCAGTACTTC	CASSLLSTSSIYEQYF
NA	TRBD1	TRBV29-1	TRBJ2-2	TGCAGCGTTGAACCCTACAGGGGCCTAGCTAACACCGGGGAGCTGTTTTTT	CSVEPYRGLANTGELFF
many	TRBD2	TRBV24-1	TRBJ2-2	TGTGCCACCGCGTGGGGGACTAGTGGCACCGGGGAGCTGTTTTTT	CATAWGTSGTGELFF
few	TRBD1	TRBV11-1	TRBJ2-7	TGTGCCAGCAGCTCAGAGCGGACAGGACCCCGGAGTGTATCCTACGAGCAGTACTTC	CASSSERTGPRSVSYEQYF